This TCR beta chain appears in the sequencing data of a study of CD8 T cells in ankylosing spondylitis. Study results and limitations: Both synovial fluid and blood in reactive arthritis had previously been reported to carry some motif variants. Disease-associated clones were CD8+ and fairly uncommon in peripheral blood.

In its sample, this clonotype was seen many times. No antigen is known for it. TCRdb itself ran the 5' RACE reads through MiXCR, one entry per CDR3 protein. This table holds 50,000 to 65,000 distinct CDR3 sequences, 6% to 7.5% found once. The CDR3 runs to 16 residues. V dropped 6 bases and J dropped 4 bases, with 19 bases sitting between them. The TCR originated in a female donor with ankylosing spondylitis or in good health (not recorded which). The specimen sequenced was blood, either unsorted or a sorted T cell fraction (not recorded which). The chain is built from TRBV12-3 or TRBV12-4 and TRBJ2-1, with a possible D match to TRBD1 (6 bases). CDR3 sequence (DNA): TGTGCCAGCAGCCAACAGGGCTGGCTGGAGTACAATGAGCAGTTCTTC. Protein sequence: CASSQQGWLEYNEQFF.